This T cell receptor beta chain was retrieved from a study of T cell responses to AZD1222 COVID-19 vaccine. General observations from the study: Close to half of all spike-specific TCRs reportedly target regions of the variants that are unmutated. Only 5 or 6 AZD1222 recipients were seropositive at baseline. A rise in Spike-specific TCR breadth and depth followed two AZD1222 doses. No day 14 peak samples; only post-peak repertoires were characterized.

Clones were read by immunoSEQ multiplex PCR, and TCRdb kept only the in-frame ones, dropping some. The table lists some 170,000 clones, approximately 90% of them singletons. Trimming left V 0 bases short and J 14 bases short, with 23 bases between. CDR3 length equals 15 residues. Germline assignment: CDR1 SGHKS and CDR2 YYEKEE (reference sequence). As for this clone: What it binds is not known.

The chain employs TRBV5-5 and TRBJ1-2; no clear D. The TCR comes from an adult who received the MenACWY meningococcal vaccine as a control. The source was peripheral blood, collected 28 days after the second dose of the MenACWY control vaccine. The CDR3 DNA reads TGTGCCAGCAGCTTGGCGAGCCTGGCAACTGGTGGGGTAACCTTC. Translating gives CASSLASLATGGVTF.